The next 17 T cell receptor beta chains were all read from a single sample in a study of blood T cell repertoires in COVID-19. The method was immunoSEQ multiplex PCR; TCRdb's version includes in-frame clones alone and lacks a portion of them. This repertoire shows around 41,000 clones, around 93% found once; its top ten account for 15% to 17%. Input material: peripheral blood. These receptors were taken from a woman aged 25-40 years in a cohort sampled during active COVID-19.

This chain joins TRBV30 and TRBJ2-3; TRBD2 is a possible D gene (6 bases). Trimming removed 4 bases from V and 4 bases from J, with 15 bases in between. CDR1 and CDR2 from the germline V gene are GTSNPN and SVGIG (reference sequence). CDR3 length: 14 amino acids. The CDR3 DNA is TGTGCCTGGAATCATCTAGCGTACCCAGATACGCAGTATTTT. This translates into CAWNHLAYPDTQYF.

This chain connects TRBV27 to TRBJ1-2; no firm D call. Germline V gene lookup returns CDR1 MNHEY and CDR2 SMNVEV (reference sequence). The CDR3 is 16 residues long. The V end was cut by 2 bases, the J end by 6 bases, with 19 bases between. This CDR3 reads CASSLKSSHYNNGYTF. CDR3 in DNA: TGTGCCAGCAGTTTAAAGAGCAGCCACTATAATAATGGCTACACCTTC.

CDR3 region: CASSASVYEQYF. In DNA form, the CDR3 reads TGTGCCAGCAGTGCTAGCGTCTACGAGCAGTACTTC. This sequence joins TRBV12-3 or TRBV12-4 and TRBJ2-7; weak D call: TRBD2 (6 bases). CDR3 length equals 12 residues. Trimming stripped 5 bases from V and 3 bases from J, with 8 bases between.

The chain is built from TRBV2 and TRBJ1-1; no clear D gene. This CDR3 has 14 residues. Germline CDR1 and CDR2: SNHLY and FYNNEI. V lost 7 bases and J 2 bases, leaving 14 bases between the germline ends. This CDR3 reads CASTIQAGNTEAFF. CDR3 nucleotides: TGTGCCAGCACCATCCAGGCTGGAAACACTGAAGCTTTCTTT.

The genes are TRBV6-1 and TRBJ2-1; 8 bases align to TRBD2. The CDR3 loop spans 16 amino acids. V was clipped by 4 bases and J by 8 bases; unmatched bases: 13. The germline gives CDR1 MNHNS, CDR2 SASEGT. CDR3 sequence reads: CASSAGTAGVIYEQFF. The CDR3 DNA reads as TGTGCCAGCAGTGCTGGTACAGCGGGAGTTATATATGAGCAGTTCTTC.

This clone was counted a single time. The genes are TRBV28 and TRBJ2-7; TRBD2 matches 8 bases. This CDR3 contains 14 residues. From germline, CDR1 is MDHEN and CDR2 SYDVKM. The V gene end was trimmed by 4 bases and the J gene end by 4 bases; junction bases not matched to a gene: 6. The CDR3 is CASSSAGVRYEQYF. Here the CDR3 DNA reads TGTGCCAGCAGTTCAGCGGGAGTGAGGTACGAGCAGTACTTC.

The chain links TRBV9 to TRBJ2-2; no definite D call. Deletions cut 0 bases from V and 4 bases from J, with 4 bases between. The germline CDR1 and CDR2 sequences are SGDLS and YYNGEE. The CDR3 runs 13 residues. CDR3: CASSVGLTGELFF. The CDR3 DNA follows: TGTGCCAGCAGCGTAGGGCTCACCGGGGAGCTGTTTTTT.

The chain links TRBV6-5 to TRBJ2-7; weak D call: TRBD1 (6 bases). V lost 6 bases, J lost 3 bases, and 18 bases lay in between. This CDR3 has 15 residues. Germline V gene data show CDR1 as MNHEY and CDR2 as SVGAGI. In nucleotides, the CDR3 is TGTGCCAGCAGAAATTATGAGGGGGACCACTACGAGCAGTACTTC. It is translated as CASRNYEGDHYEQYF.

CDR3 nucleotide sequence: TGTGCCAGCAACGAAGAGGTTTCAGAGACCCAGTACTTC. Its protein is CASNEEVSETQYF. The rearrangement joins TRBV12-3 or TRBV12-4 to TRBJ2-5; the D is unclear. There are 13 residues in the CDR3. The V end lost 7 bases, the J end lost 4 bases, and 13 bases lay between the germline ends.

The chain combines TRBV9 with TRBJ2-3; 11 bases are a match to TRBD2. V was clipped by 2 bases and J by 6 bases; unmatched bases: 14. Germline CDR1 SGDLS, CDR2 YYNGEE. The CDR3 is 18 amino acids. The CDR3 here is CASSVATSGILQGDTQYF. As DNA, the CDR3 is TGTGCCAGCAGCGTCGCGACTAGCGGGATCTTACAGGGGGATACGCAGTATTTT.

The rearrangement joins TRBV12-5 to TRBJ2-6, with D maybe TRBD2 (5 bases). The V gene lost 0 bases and the J gene lost 0 bases, with 18 bases spanning the gap. Germline assignment: CDR1 LGHNT and CDR2 FRNRAP. The CDR3 is made up of 20 amino acids. The CDR3 loop is CASGLVQGSDSSSGANVLTF. DNA for the CDR3: TGTGCTAGTGGTTTGGTACAAGGGAGTGACTCAAGCTCTGGGGCCAACGTCCTGACTTTC.

The chain carries TRBV7-9 and TRBJ1-1; 7 nucleotides match TRBD1. This CDR3 spans 14 amino acids. CDR1 is SEHNR, CDR2 FQNEAQ, per germline (reference sequence). After removal of 5 bases from V and 4 bases from J, the junction contained 7 bases not matched to a gene. The CDR3 DNA sequence: TGTGCCAGCAGCCAATCGACAGGGCGCACTGAAGCTTTCTTT. This codes for CASSQSTGRTEAFF.

The chain couples TRBV5-1 to TRBJ2-7; TRBD1 might be the D (6 bases). Per germline, CDR1 SGHRS and CDR2 YFSETQ. The CDR3 is 14 residues long. Trimming cost V 3 bases and J 5 bases, with 15 bases left between them. The CDR3 reads CASSSATGIDEQYF. The CDR3 DNA follows: TGCGCCAGCAGCTCGGCGACAGGAATCGACGAGCAGTACTTC.

The gene calls are TRBV6-5 and TRBJ1-5, with D unclear. This CDR3 has 13 amino acids. Per germline, CDR1 MNHEY and CDR2 SVGAGI. Trimming took off 7 bases at V and 6 bases at J, with 13 bases between the two ends. The DNA for the CDR3 is TGTGCCAGCACTCTCGTGCTCGGTCAGCCCCAGCATTTT. Protein product: CASTLVLGQPQHF.

The V call is TRBV5-1, the J call TRBJ2-1; 9 bases map to TRBD2. CDR3 length: 16 amino acids. Trimming took 2 bases from V and 6 from J; bases not matched to a gene: 9. CDR1 is SGHRS and CDR2 is YFSETQ in the germline V gene. CDR3 sequence: CASSFTGTSSFNEQFF. The CDR3 DNA reads TGCGCCAGCAGCTTCACCGGGACTAGCAGTTTCAATGAGCAGTTCTTC. Looking up the rest from reference TRBV5-1 and TRBJ2-1 gives the full variable domain: KAGVTQTPRYLIKTRGQQVTLSCSPISGHRSVSWYQQTPGQGLQFLFEYFSETQRNKGNFPGRFSGRQFSNSRSEMNVSTLELGDSALYLCASSFTGTSSFNEQFFGPGTRLTVL.

The rearrangement joins TRBV28 to TRBJ2-7; 15 positions match TRBD2. Germline CDR1 MDHEN, CDR2 SYDVKM. The CDR3 sequence is 19 residues long. With V trimmed by 6 bases and J by 6 bases, 18 bases remained unmatched. CDR3 protein: CASRVSGLAGGPGRGEQYF. CDR3 in DNA: TGTGCCAGCAGAGTTTCCGGACTAGCGGGAGGGCCAGGAAGGGGCGAGCAGTACTTC.

The chain links TRBV4-3 to TRBJ2-1; 7 bases are a match to TRBD2. Germline V CDR1 and CDR2: LGHNA, YSLEER. The J segment lost 8 bases and the V segment lost 5 bases, leaving 12 bases of the junction unmatched. The CDR3 totals 15 residues. The CDR3 nucleotides read TGCGCCAGCAGCTTTCGCACGGGGGAGGGTGATGAGCAGTTCTTC. It encodes CASSFRTGEGDEQFF.